The 9 T cell receptor beta chains listed next were all sequenced from one sample in a study of blood T cell repertoires in COVID-19. Sequenced by immunoSEQ multiplex PCR; TCRdb stores in-frame clones only, minus some. This repertoire shows around 68,000 clones, roughly 84% found once; its top ten account for 6.6%. The specimen was peripheral blood. The source is a man aged 45-65 years with active COVID-19.

V and J are TRBV7-2 and TRBJ1-1, with 8 bases matching TRBD1. The trim removed 5 bases at V and 2 bases at J, leaving 4 bases unmatched. This CDR3 region has 14 residues. From germline, CDR1 is SGHTA and CDR2 FQGNSA. The CDR3, as DNA: TGTGCCAGCAGCGAACAGGGGGTCAACACTGAAGCTTTCTTT. The encoded protein is CASSEQGVNTEAFF. Variable domain in full (rest from reference TRBV7-2 and TRBJ1-1): GAGVSQSPSNKVTEKGKDVELRCDPISGHTALYWYRQSLGQGLEFLIYFQGNSAPDKSGLPSDRFSAERTGGSVSTLTIQRTQQEDSAVYLCASSEQGVNTEAFFGQGTRLTVV.

This rearrangement joins TRBV7-3 to TRBJ2-5, with 10 bases fitting TRBD2. CDR1 and CDR2 from the germline V gene are SGHTA and FQGTGA. V dropped 2 bases and J dropped 3; count of bases not matched to a gene: 3. The CDR3 extends over 15 amino acids. The CDR3 nucleotides are TGTGCCAGCAGCTTACTAGCGGGAGTAAAAGAGACCCAGTACTTC. It codes for CASSLLAGVKETQYF.

The chain employs TRBV7-9 and TRBJ1-2; TRBD1 matches 7 bases. CDR1 is SEHNR, CDR2 FQNEAQ, per germline (reference sequence). V lost 8 bases to trimming and J lost 4 bases; unmatched junction nucleotides: 16. CDR3 length: 16 residues. CDR3 sequence reads: CASALAAAGGGYGYTF. In DNA, the CDR3 is TGTGCCAGCGCCTTGGCGGCGGCAGGGGGAGGCTATGGCTACACCTTC.

This chain connects TRBV7-2 to TRBJ1-2; 7 nucleotides agree with TRBD1. V shed 9 bases and J 6 bases; nucleotides not matched to a gene: 7. CDR1 is SGHTA, CDR2 FQGNSA, per germline. This CDR3 spans 12 amino acids. This CDR3 reads CARWGQGDGYTF. The CDR3 DNA reads as TGTGCCAGGTGGGGGCAGGGGGATGGCTACACCTTC.

The chain combines TRBV20-1 with TRBJ2-4, with D perhaps TRBD2 (5 bases). V was pared by 3 bases and J by 2 bases, with 17 bases between. CDR3 length: 16 residues. Germline CDR1 is DFQATT and CDR2 is SNEGSKA (reference sequence). The CDR3 bases are TGCAGTGCTAGTCGGGAAGCGATCGGGCCCAAAAACATTCAGTACTTC. Translating gives CSASREAIGPKNIQYF.

The chain joins TRBV7-9 to TRBJ2-3; 7 positions match TRBD1. Germline V lookup: CDR1 SEHNR, CDR2 FQNEAQ (reference sequence). The CDR3 is 15 amino acids. V trimming: 5 bases; J trimming: 0 bases; junction bases outside the gene matches: 5. In DNA, the CDR3 is TGTGCCAGCAGCGCACGACAGGGCAGCACAGATACGCAGTATTTT. This encodes CASSARQGSTDTQYF. The full variable domain, in which reference TRBV7-9 and TRBJ2-3 provide the parts outside the CDR3, is DTGVSQNPRHKITKRGQNVTFRCDPISEHNRLYWYRQTLGQGPEFLTYFQNEAQLEKSRLLSDRFSAERPKGSFSTLEIQRTEQGDSAMYLCASSARQGSTDTQYFGPGTRLTVL.

This clone was detected once. The genes are TRBV30 and TRBJ2-7; D remains ambiguous. Germline CDR1 GTSNPN, CDR2 SVGIG (reference sequence). This CDR3 contains 11 residues. Trimming removed 2 bases from V and 6 bases from J, with 8 bases in between. The CDR3 nucleotides read TGTGCCTGGAGTATTACAGTCGAGCAGTACTTC. Protein sequence: CAWSITVEQYF.

CDR3 residues: CASSPQTLSYNEKLFF. The CDR3 nucleotides are TGTGCCAGCTCACCCCAGACTTTGTCGTACAATGAAAAACTGTTTTTT. The gene calls are TRBV18 and TRBJ1-4; D is unclear. The CDR3 is 16 residues long. V was pared by 3 bases and J by 5 bases, with 16 bases between. Per the germline V gene, CDR1 is KGHSH and CDR2 is LQKENI.

The chain recombines TRBV6-6 with TRBJ2-5; 7 bases align to TRBD2. In germline, CDR1 is MNHNY, CDR2 SVGAGI (reference sequence). V shed 5 bases and J 5 bases; nucleotides not matched to a gene: 8. This CDR3 is built from 14 residues. The DNA for the CDR3 is TGTGCCAGCAGTGGGGGGGGGTCGATGGAGACCCAGTACTTC. It yields the protein CASSGGGSMETQYF.